This entry is about one T cell receptor (beta chain). This record comes from a study of blood T cell repertoires in COVID-19. V lost 5 bases and J lost 5, with 10 bases in between. The CDR3 spans 13 residues. The V gene's germline CDR1 is SGHTA and CDR2 FQGTGA. Sequencing was performed with immunoSEQ multiplex PCR; in TCRdb, only in-frame clones are kept and a portion is missing. The table has fewer than 300,000 clones, roughly 89% seen once. The sequencing sample was made of peripheral blood. The clonotype originates from a man aged 25 to 40 with acute or convalescent COVID-19. The gene calls are TRBV7-3 and TRBJ1-5; maybe TRBD1 (5 bases). This CDR3 reads CASSLWGDQPQHF. CDR3 nucleotide sequence: TGTGCCAGCAGCCTCTGGGGGGATCAGCCCCAGCATTTT.